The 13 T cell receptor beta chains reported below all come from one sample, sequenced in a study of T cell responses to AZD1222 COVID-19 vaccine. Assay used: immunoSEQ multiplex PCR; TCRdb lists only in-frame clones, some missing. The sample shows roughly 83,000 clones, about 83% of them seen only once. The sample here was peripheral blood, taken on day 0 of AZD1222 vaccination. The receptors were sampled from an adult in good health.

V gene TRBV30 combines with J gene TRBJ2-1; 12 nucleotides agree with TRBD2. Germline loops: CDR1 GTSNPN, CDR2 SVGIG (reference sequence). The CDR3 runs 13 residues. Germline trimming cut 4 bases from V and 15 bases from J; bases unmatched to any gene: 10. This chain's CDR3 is CAWTLTSGRSPFF. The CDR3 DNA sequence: TGTGCCTGGACCTTGACTAGCGGGAGAAGCCCGTTCTTC.

CDR3 DNA sequence: TGTGCCAGCAGCTTAGCGGGCATTGAGAACACTGAAGCTTTCTTT. It is translated as CASSLAGIENTEAFF. This rearrangement joins TRBV7-2 to TRBJ1-1; D ambiguous. There are 15 residues in the CDR3. Germline V lookup: CDR1 SGHTA, CDR2 FQGNSA. V lost 0 bases, J lost 1 base, and 9 bases lay in between.

Here the CDR3 reads CASSEIQQGLGNQPQHF. The CDR3 DNA sequence: TGTGCCAGCAGTGAAATCCAACAGGGCTTGGGCAATCAGCCCCAGCATTTT. The chain is built from TRBV2 and TRBJ1-5; tentatively, D is TRBD1 (6 bases). CDR3 length: 17 amino acids. The germline V and J ends were trimmed by 2 bases and 2 bases, with 16 bases remaining between them. Per germline, CDR1 SNHLY and CDR2 FYNNEI.

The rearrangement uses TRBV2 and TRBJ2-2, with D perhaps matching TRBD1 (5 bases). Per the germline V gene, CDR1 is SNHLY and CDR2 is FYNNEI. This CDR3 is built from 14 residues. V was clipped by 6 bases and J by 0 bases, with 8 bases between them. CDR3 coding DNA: TGTGCCAGCAGGGACAACCCGAACACCGGGGAGCTGTTTTTT. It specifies CASRDNPNTGELFF.

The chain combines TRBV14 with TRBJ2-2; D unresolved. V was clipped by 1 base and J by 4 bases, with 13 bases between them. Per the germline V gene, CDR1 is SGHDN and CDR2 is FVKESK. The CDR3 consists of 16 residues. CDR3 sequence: CASSQALAWGTGELFF. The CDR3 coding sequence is TGTGCCAGCAGCCAAGCCCTCGCATGGGGCACCGGGGAGCTGTTTTTT.

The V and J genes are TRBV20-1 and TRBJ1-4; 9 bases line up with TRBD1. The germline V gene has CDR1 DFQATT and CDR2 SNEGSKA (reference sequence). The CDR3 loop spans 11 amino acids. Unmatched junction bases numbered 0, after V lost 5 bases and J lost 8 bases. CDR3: CSAGTGEKLFF. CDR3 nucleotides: TGCAGTGCTGGGACAGGGGAAAAACTGTTTTTT.

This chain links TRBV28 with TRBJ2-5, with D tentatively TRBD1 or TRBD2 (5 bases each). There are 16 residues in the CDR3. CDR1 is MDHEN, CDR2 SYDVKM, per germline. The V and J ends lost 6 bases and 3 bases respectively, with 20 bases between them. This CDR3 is CASSSLWDPREETQYF. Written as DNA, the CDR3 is TGTGCCAGCAGCTCGCTCTGGGACCCTAGAGAAGAGACCCAGTACTTC.

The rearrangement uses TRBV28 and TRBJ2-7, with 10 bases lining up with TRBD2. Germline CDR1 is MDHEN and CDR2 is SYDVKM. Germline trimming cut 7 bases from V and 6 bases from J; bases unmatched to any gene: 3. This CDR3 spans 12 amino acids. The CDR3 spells CASNSGGLEQYF. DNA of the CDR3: TGTGCCAGCAATAGCGGGGGGCTCGAGCAGTACTTC.

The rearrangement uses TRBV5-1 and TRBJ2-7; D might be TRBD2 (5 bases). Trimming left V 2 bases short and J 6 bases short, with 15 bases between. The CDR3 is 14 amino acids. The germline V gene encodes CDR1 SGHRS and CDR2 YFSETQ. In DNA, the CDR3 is TGCGCCAGCAGCTTCACTAGTGATAGAACCGAGCAGTACTTC. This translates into CASSFTSDRTEQYF.

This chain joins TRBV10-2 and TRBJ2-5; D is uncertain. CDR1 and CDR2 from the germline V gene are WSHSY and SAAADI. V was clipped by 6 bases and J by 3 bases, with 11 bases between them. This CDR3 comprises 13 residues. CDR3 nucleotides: TGCGCCAGCAGAAGTGGTTATGAAGAGACCCAGTACTTC. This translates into CASRSGYEETQYF.

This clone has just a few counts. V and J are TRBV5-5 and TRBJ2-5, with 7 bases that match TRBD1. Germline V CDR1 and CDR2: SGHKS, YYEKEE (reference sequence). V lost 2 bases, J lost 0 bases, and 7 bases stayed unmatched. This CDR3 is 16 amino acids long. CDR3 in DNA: TGTGCCAGCAGCTTACAGGGGTGGGCAGACCAAGAGACCCAGTACTTC. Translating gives CASSLQGWADQETQYF.

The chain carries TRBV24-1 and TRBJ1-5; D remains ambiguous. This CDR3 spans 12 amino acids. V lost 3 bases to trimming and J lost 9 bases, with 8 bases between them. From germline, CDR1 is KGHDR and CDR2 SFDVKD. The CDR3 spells CATSDAPGPQHF. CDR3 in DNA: TGTGCCACCAGTGATGCCCCCGGGCCCCAGCATTTT.

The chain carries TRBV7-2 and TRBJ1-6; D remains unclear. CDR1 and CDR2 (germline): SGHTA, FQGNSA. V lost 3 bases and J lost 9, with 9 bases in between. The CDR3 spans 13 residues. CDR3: CASSLTSRSPLHF. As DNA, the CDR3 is TGTGCCAGCAGCTTGACTAGCCGTTCACCCCTCCACTTT.